Listed below are T cell receptor beta chains from one sample, sequenced in a study of graft-versus-host responses after intestinal transplantation. Produced via immunoSEQ multiplex PCR; TCRdb's table is partial and in-frame only. Of about 90,000 clones detected, roughly 92% appear once; the ten largest clones hold about 0.3%. These receptors lack a known antigen. Sequencing used unstimulated CD4+ T cells sorted from spleen or lymph node cells, obtained before intestinal transplant. These receptors all come from a human donor who received an intestinal transplant. Each CDR3 is given with its conserved first and last residue. D genes are given only for firm matches. The size entry is marked missing in some rows and otherwise reads once, few, many or a size class.

CDR3 DNA: TGTGCCAGCAGCCCCGGGACAGGGGATAGAGGCAATCAGCCCCAGCATTTT; CDR3 protein: CASSPGTGDRGNQPQHF; J gene: TRBJ1-5; V gene: TRBV27; clone size: NA; D gene: TRBD1
CDR3 DNA: TGTGCCAGCAGCTTCTCCGGGGCCAATGAAAAACTGTTTTTT; CDR3 protein: CASSFSGANEKLFF; J gene: TRBJ1-4; V gene: TRBV5-4; clone size: NA; D gene: NA
CDR3 DNA: TGTGCCAGCAGTTTGACAGATACGCAGTATTTT; CDR3 protein: CASSLTDTQYF; J gene: TRBJ2-3; V gene: TRBV28; clone size: once; D gene: NA
CDR3 DNA: TGTGCCAGCAGGCCTTCGGGAAGCTCCTACAATGAGCAGTTCTTC; CDR3 protein: CASRPSGSSYNEQFF; J gene: TRBJ2-1; V gene: TRBV2; clone size: once; D gene: NA
CDR3 DNA: TGTGCCAGCCTCAATCAGGGGAACACCGGGGAGCTGTTTTTT; CDR3 protein: CASLNQGNTGELFF; J gene: TRBJ2-2; V gene: TRBV7-9; clone size: NA; D gene: NA
CDR3 DNA: TGTGCCAGCTCCGCGGAGGTCGGATCCTACAATGAGCAGTTCTTC; CDR3 protein: CASSAEVGSYNEQFF; J gene: TRBJ2-1; V gene: TRBV2; clone size: NA; D gene: NA
CDR3 DNA: TGTGCCAGCAGTGAAAAGGGGGTCCGACTCGCTAACACTGAAGCTTTCTTT; CDR3 protein: CASSEKGVRLANTEAFF; J gene: TRBJ1-1; V gene: TRBV6-1; clone size: once; D gene: NA
CDR3 DNA: TGTGCCAGTAGTATAGGAGGAGCGGGAGGACGGTACAATGAGCAGTTCTTC; CDR3 protein: CASSIGGAGGRYNEQFF; J gene: TRBJ2-1; V gene: TRBV19; clone size: NA; D gene: TRBD2
CDR3 DNA: TGTGCCAGCGGCCGGGACATCTACAATGAGCAGTTCTTC; CDR3 protein: CASGRDIYNEQFF; J gene: TRBJ2-1; V gene: TRBV6-5; clone size: once; D gene: NA
CDR3 DNA: TGTGCCAGCAGCAAAGGAGGGGGACAGGTCCGGGAAGGTACCCATAATTCACCCCTCCACTTT; CDR3 protein: CASSKGGGQVREGTHNSPLHF; J gene: TRBJ1-6; V gene: TRBV21-1; clone size: NA; D gene: NA
CDR3 DNA: TGCGCCAGCAGCCAGGACTGGGTCTCCTACGAGCAGTACTTC; CDR3 protein: CASSQDWVSYEQYF; J gene: TRBJ2-7; V gene: TRBV5-1; clone size: NA; D gene: NA
CDR3 DNA: TGTGCCAGCAGCTTGAGGGGGCAGCACAATGAAAAACTGTTTTTT; CDR3 protein: CASSLRGQHNEKLFF; J gene: TRBJ1-4; V gene: TRBV5-4; clone size: NA; D gene: TRBD1
CDR3 DNA: TGTGCCAGCAGTGGACCCCTCGATAATCAGCCCCAGCATTTT; CDR3 protein: CASSGPLDNQPQHF; J gene: TRBJ1-5; V gene: TRBV6-1; clone size: few; D gene: NA
CDR3 DNA: TGTGCCAGCAGTTTGTTTAATACGCAGTATTTT; CDR3 protein: CASSLFNTQYF; J gene: TRBJ2-3; V gene: TRBV28; clone size: NA; D gene: NA
CDR3 DNA: TGTGCCAGTAGTAGCCCCACCGGCGGGAGACCTCTCGAGCAGTTCTTC; CDR3 protein: CASSSPTGGRPLEQFF; J gene: TRBJ2-1; V gene: TRBV19; clone size: NA; D gene: TRBD2
CDR3 DNA: TGTGCCAGCTCACCACAGGGGCGGCTATTTCACGGGGGGACTGAAGCTTTCTTT; CDR3 protein: CASSPQGRLFHGGTEAFF; J gene: TRBJ1-1; V gene: TRBV18; clone size: NA; D gene: NA
CDR3 DNA: TGTGCCAGCAGTGATTGGGACAGCCTCTCTGGGGCCAACGTCCTGACTTTC; CDR3 protein: CASSDWDSLSGANVLTF; J gene: TRBJ2-6; V gene: TRBV6-1; clone size: NA; D gene: TRBD1
CDR3 DNA: TGTGCCAGCAGCTTGGGGCCTAGCCAAGAGACCCAGTACTTC; CDR3 protein: CASSLGPSQETQYF; J gene: TRBJ2-5; V gene: TRBV5-5; clone size: NA; D gene: NA
CDR3 DNA: TGTGCCTGGACCCTTTCGGCTAACTATGGCTACACCTTC; CDR3 protein: CAWTLSANYGYTF; J gene: TRBJ1-2; V gene: TRBV30; clone size: once; D gene: NA
CDR3 DNA: TGTGCCAGCAGTTTGGTAGGGCAGGTCCCTGAAGCTTTCTTT; CDR3 protein: CASSLVGQVPEAFF; J gene: TRBJ1-1; V gene: TRBV27; clone size: once; D gene: NA
CDR3 DNA: TGTGCCAGTAGTCCTGGGACAGGGGTTAATCAGCCCCAGCATTTT; CDR3 protein: CASSPGTGVNQPQHF; J gene: TRBJ1-5; V gene: TRBV19; clone size: NA; D gene: TRBD1
CDR3 DNA: TGTGCCAGCAGTTTAGGGCAACCGGGGCCAGGTTATTTT; CDR3 protein: CASSLGQPGPGYF; J gene: TRBJ2-3; V gene: TRBV28; clone size: NA; D gene: NA
CDR3 DNA: TGTGCCAGCAGCCCCCGCGTCCGCTCTGGAAACACCATATATTTT; CDR3 protein: CASSPRVRSGNTIYF; J gene: TRBJ1-3; V gene: TRBV9; clone size: NA; D gene: NA
CDR3 DNA: TGTGCCAGCAGCTTAGTCGGGACTAGAGGCTACAATGAGCAGTTCTTC; CDR3 protein: CASSLVGTRGYNEQFF; J gene: TRBJ2-1; V gene: TRBV7-2; clone size: NA; D gene: TRBD2
CDR3 DNA: TGTGCCAGTAGGGACAGGGGCAATCAGCCCCAGCATTTT; CDR3 protein: CASRDRGNQPQHF; J gene: TRBJ1-5; V gene: TRBV19; clone size: NA; D gene: TRBD1
CDR3 DNA: TGTGCCAGCAGCGCGTACAGAGCGGGAGTAGATACGCAGTATTTT; CDR3 protein: CASSAYRAGVDTQYF; J gene: TRBJ2-3; V gene: TRBV28; clone size: NA; D gene: TRBD2
CDR3 DNA: TGTGCCAGCAGCTTCGGACTAGCGCCAGATACGCAGTATTTT; CDR3 protein: CASSFGLAPDTQYF; J gene: TRBJ2-3; V gene: TRBV7-2; clone size: NA; D gene: TRBD2
CDR3 DNA: TGTGCCAGCAGTGATCCCGCCGCAGCGGGGCGCTCCTACAATGAGCAGTTCTTC; CDR3 protein: CASSDPAAAGRSYNEQFF; J gene: TRBJ2-1; V gene: TRBV25-1; clone size: NA; D gene: TRBD2
CDR3 DNA: TGTGCCAGCAGTTCGCCCCGGGACAGGGTCGAGAATTCACCCCTCCACTTT; CDR3 protein: CASSSPRDRVENSPLHF; J gene: TRBJ1-6; V gene: TRBV28; clone size: NA; D gene: TRBD1
CDR3 DNA: TGTGCCAGCAGTAGCGGCAGCACAGATACGCAGTATTTT; CDR3 protein: CASSSGSTDTQYF; J gene: TRBJ2-3; V gene: TRBV6-1; clone size: NA; D gene: NA
CDR3 DNA: TGTGCCTGGAGCCCCCCCCACGTGGCAGGCACCGCTTTCTTT; CDR3 protein: CAWSPPHVAGTAFF; J gene: TRBJ1-1; V gene: TRBV30; clone size: once; D gene: NA
CDR3 DNA: TGCGCCAGCAGAAGTGTAGGGGACTTACAGGGAGGAAACACCATATATTTT; CDR3 protein: CASRSVGDLQGGNTIYF; J gene: TRBJ1-3; V gene: TRBV10-1; clone size: few; D gene: NA
CDR3 DNA: TGCGCCAGCAGCTGGACCGGGACAGGGGTTGGAAACACCATATATTTT; CDR3 protein: CASSWTGTGVGNTIYF; J gene: TRBJ1-3; V gene: TRBV5-1; clone size: once; D gene: TRBD1
CDR3 DNA: TGTGCCAGCAGCCTTCGACAGGGGACCACACAAACCTTC; CDR3 protein: CASSLRQGTTQTF; J gene: TRBJ1-2; V gene: TRBV6-4; clone size: once; D gene: TRBD1
CDR3 DNA: TGTGCCAGCAGCTCTCCCCCGGGACAGGGGGCGAAGTACGAGCAGTACTTC; CDR3 protein: CASSSPPGQGAKYEQYF; J gene: TRBJ2-7; V gene: TRBV7-2; clone size: NA; D gene: TRBD1
CDR3 DNA: TGCGCCAGCAGCTTGGACAGATTAAGTATGGGCTACACCTTC; CDR3 protein: CASSLDRLSMGYTF; J gene: TRBJ1-2; V gene: TRBV5-1; clone size: NA; D gene: NA
CDR3 DNA: TGCGCCAGCAGCCCAGCGGGAGGAGATACGCAGTATTTT; CDR3 protein: CASSPAGGDTQYF; J gene: TRBJ2-3; V gene: TRBV5-1; clone size: NA; D gene: TRBD2
CDR3 DNA: TGTGCCAGCAGTGAACTAGCGGGAAGCTCCTACGAGCAGTACTTC; CDR3 protein: CASSELAGSSYEQYF; J gene: TRBJ2-7; V gene: TRBV6-4; clone size: NA; D gene: TRBD2
CDR3 DNA: TGTGCCAGCAGCTTACTGGCGGGGACTAACAATGAGCAGTTCTTC; CDR3 protein: CASSLLAGTNNEQFF; J gene: TRBJ2-1; V gene: TRBV11-3; clone size: NA; D gene: TRBD2